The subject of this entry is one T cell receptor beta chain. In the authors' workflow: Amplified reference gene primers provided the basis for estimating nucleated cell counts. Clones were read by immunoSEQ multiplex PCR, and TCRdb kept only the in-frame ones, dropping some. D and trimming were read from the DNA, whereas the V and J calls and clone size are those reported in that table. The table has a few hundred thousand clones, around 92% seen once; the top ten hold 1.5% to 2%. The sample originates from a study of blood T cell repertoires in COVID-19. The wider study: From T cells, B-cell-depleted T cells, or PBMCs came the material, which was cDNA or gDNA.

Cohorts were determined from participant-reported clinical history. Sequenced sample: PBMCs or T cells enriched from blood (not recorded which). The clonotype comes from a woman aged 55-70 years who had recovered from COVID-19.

The DNA of the CDR3 is TGTGCCAGCAGCCCAATTCTTGGGGGCGGAAAACTGTTTTTT. It is translated as CASSPILGGGKLFF. The chain employs TRBV16 and TRBJ1-4; a weak D match, TRBD1 (6 bases). There are 14 residues in the CDR3. V lost 4 bases, J lost 10 bases, and 16 bases lay in between. CDR1 is KGHSY and CDR2 is FQNENV in the germline V gene. Combining the CDR3 with reference TRBV16 and TRBJ1-4 gives the whole variable domain GEEVAQTPKHLVRGEGQKAKLYCAPIKGHSYVFWYQQVLKNEFKFLISFQNENVFDETGMPKERFSAKCLPNSPCSLEIQATKLEDSAVYFCASSPILGGGKLFFGSGTQLSVL.